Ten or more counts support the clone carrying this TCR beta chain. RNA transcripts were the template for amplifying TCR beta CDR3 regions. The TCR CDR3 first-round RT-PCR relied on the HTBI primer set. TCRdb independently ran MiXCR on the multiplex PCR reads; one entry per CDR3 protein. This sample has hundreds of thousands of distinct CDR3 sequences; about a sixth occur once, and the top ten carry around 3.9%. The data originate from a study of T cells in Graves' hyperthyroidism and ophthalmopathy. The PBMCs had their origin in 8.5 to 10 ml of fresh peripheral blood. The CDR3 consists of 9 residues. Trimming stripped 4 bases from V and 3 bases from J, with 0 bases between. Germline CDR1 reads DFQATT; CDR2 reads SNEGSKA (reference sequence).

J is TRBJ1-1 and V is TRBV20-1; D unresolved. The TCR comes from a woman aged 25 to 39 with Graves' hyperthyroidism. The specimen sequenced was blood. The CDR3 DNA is TGCAGTGCTAACACTGAAGCTTTCTTT. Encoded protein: CSANTEAFF.